This T cell receptor (beta chain) originates from a study of T cell repertoires in cytomegalovirus infection. TCRdb analysed the reads with MiXCR anew, one entry per CDR3 protein. Of 110,000 to 150,000 distinct CDR3 sequences listed, approximately 30% are singletons. The sample holds a few counts of this clonotype. What it recognizes is unknown. The length of the CDR3 is 15 residues. Germline values: CDR1 MDHEN, CDR2 SYDVKM. V was shortened by 5 bases and J by 4 bases, with 15 bases between the two germline ends. This clonotype was sampled from a human donor in good health (CMV status not recorded). Some clones in this sample may be carry-over from other donors' samples. Sample: CD8+ T cells from cultured PBMCs, taken from culture after CMV antigen stimulation. The J gene is TRBJ1-5, the V gene TRBV28; no reliable D call. CDR3 nucleotide sequence: TGTGCCAGCAGTCCCCTCCCCCAGGCGAATCAGCCCCAGCATTTT. This codes for CASSPLPQANQPQHF.